The rows below give T cell receptor beta chains drawn from one sample of a study of T-cell reconstitution after alpha-beta-depleted transplantation in children. TCRdb used MiXCR to reprocess the PCR reads, holding one entry per CDR3 protein. The table shows roughly 400,000 distinct CDR3 sequences, with about a fifth occurring only once. The specimen comprised PBMCs from the stem cell graft donor, sampled from the stem cell graft. Receptor source: a human donor who donated a stem cell graft to a child with acute myeloid leukemia. Both conserved end residues are part of each CDR3. Fields, in order: CDR3 DNA, CDR3 protein, clone size, V gene, J gene, D gene. A D gene is named only where the DNA matches it firmly. Rows give clone size only sometimes, using once, few, many, or a class for an expanded clone.

DNA: TGCGCCAGCAGCTCAGGGGCCCCGACGGACGAGCAGTACTTC; CDR3: CASSSGAPTDEQYF; size: few; V: TRBV5-1; J: TRBJ2-7; D: -
DNA: TGTGCCAGCAGTTACTTGGGCGGGGCTTTCTTT; CDR3: CASSYLGGAFF; size: few; V: TRBV6-5; J: TRBJ1-1; D: -
DNA: TGTGCCAGCAGCCAGAGGCTAGGTGAATTGGTGTTTTTT; CDR3: CASSQRLGELVFF; size: few; V: TRBV3-1; J: TRBJ2-2; D: -
DNA: TGCGCCAGCAGCTTATCAGGGAGCCCAGATACGCAGTATTTT; CDR3: CASSLSGSPDTQYF; size: -; V: TRBV5-1; J: TRBJ2-3; D: -
DNA: TGTGCCAGCAGTGAAGCGCCCCCAGGGGGCACAGGGCAGCCCCAGCATTTT; CDR3: CASSEAPPGGTGQPQHF; size: few; V: TRBV6-1; J: TRBJ1-5; D: TRBD1
DNA: TGTGCCAGCAGGGTCGGGGGGGCGAGACTAGCGGGAAGAAACTACGAGCAGTACTTC; CDR3: CASRVGGARLAGRNYEQYF; size: few; V: TRBV6-1; J: TRBJ2-7; D: TRBD2
DNA: TGTGCCAGCGTAGAGACCCAGTACTTC; CDR3: CASVETQYF; size: -; V: TRBV3-1; J: TRBJ2-5; D: -
DNA: TGCGCCAGCAGCTTGACAGGGGGCGAGAACTATGGCTACACCTTC; CDR3: CASSLTGGENYGYTF; size: -; V: TRBV5-1; J: TRBJ1-2; D: TRBD1
DNA: TGTGCCAGCACCCGACTAGCGGAAGACGACACGCAGTATTTT; CDR3: CASTRLAEDDTQYF; size: -; V: TRBV18; J: TRBJ2-3; D: TRBD2
DNA: TGCAGTGCCAAGGGACTAGCGGGATCAGATACGCAGTATTTT; CDR3: CSAKGLAGSDTQYF; size: -; V: TRBV20-1; J: TRBJ2-3; D: TRBD2
DNA: TGCAGCGTTGAAGATCCCGGGGGCCGATCCTCCTACGAGCAGTACTTC; CDR3: CSVEDPGGRSSYEQYF; size: -; V: TRBV29-1; J: TRBJ2-7; D: -
DNA: TGTGCCAGCAGCCTTCGGGACAGGCCGGGCAATGAGCAGTTCTTC; CDR3: CASSLRDRPGNEQFF; size: -; V: TRBV7-8; J: TRBJ2-1; D: TRBD1
DNA: TGTGCCAGCAGTTTATCCAGGGTGAACGAGCAGTACTTC; CDR3: CASSLSRVNEQYF; size: -; V: TRBV27; J: TRBJ2-7; D: -
DNA: TGTGCCAGCAGCCCCGGCCCTGAGCAGTTCTTC; CDR3: CASSPGPEQFF; size: -; V: TRBV7-2; J: TRBJ2-1; D: -
DNA: TGTGCCAGCAGCTTCCCGGGAGCAGAGACCCAGTACTTC; CDR3: CASSFPGAETQYF; size: -; V: TRBV6-1; J: TRBJ2-5; D: -
DNA: TGTGCCAGCAGCCTAAGGTGGAATGGCTACACCTTC; CDR3: CASSLRWNGYTF; size: -; V: TRBV3-1; J: TRBJ1-2; D: -
DNA: TGTGCCAGCAGCCCTCCCAGGACAGTCCATGAGCAGTTCTTC; CDR3: CASSPPRTVHEQFF; size: -; V: TRBV12-3/TRBV12-4; J: TRBJ2-1; D: -
DNA: TGTGCCAGCAGCGGTGGGGCGGGGTGGGATACGCAGTATTTT; CDR3: CASSGGAGWDTQYF; size: few; V: TRBV7-2; J: TRBJ2-3; D: -
DNA: TGTGCCAGCAGTCTGTTCCGGGCGGGAGGAAATGAGCAGTTCTTC; CDR3: CASSLFRAGGNEQFF; size: few; V: TRBV28; J: TRBJ2-1; D: TRBD2
DNA: TGCGCCAGCAGCTTCGGGACTAGCGGGATGCATGAGCAGTTCTTC; CDR3: CASSFGTSGMHEQFF; size: -; V: TRBV5-1; J: TRBJ2-1; D: TRBD2
DNA: TGTGCCAGCAGCTTCGGGGGGAGAAACGAGAATGAGCAGTTCTTC; CDR3: CASSFGGRNENEQFF; size: few; V: TRBV11-2; J: TRBJ2-1; D: TRBD2
DNA: TGTGCCACCGCAGGACCGCTCACCGGGGAGCTGTTTTTT; CDR3: CATAGPLTGELFF; size: -; V: TRBV24-1; J: TRBJ2-2; D: -
DNA: TGTGCCAGCAGTTACCCTCGCGGGAGGTCCTATGAGCAGTTCTTC; CDR3: CASSYPRGRSYEQFF; size: -; V: TRBV6-2/TRBV6-3; J: TRBJ2-1; D: TRBD2
DNA: TGCGCCAGCAGCCCAGGGGGGGCGGGCAACAATGAGCAGTTCTTC; CDR3: CASSPGGAGNNEQFF; size: -; V: TRBV5-1; J: TRBJ2-1; D: -
DNA: TGTGCCAGCAGCCAAGCCCCAGGGGGCCCTGAAGCTTTCTTT; CDR3: CASSQAPGGPEAFF; size: -; V: TRBV3-1; J: TRBJ1-1; D: TRBD1
DNA: TGCAGTGGCCAACGGGGAACAGATACGCAGTATTTT; CDR3: CSGQRGTDTQYF; size: -; V: TRBV20-1; J: TRBJ2-3; D: -